A selection of T cell receptor beta chains follows, all from one sample in a study of blood T cell repertoires in COVID-19. The assay was immunoSEQ multiplex PCR, and TCRdb's table has in-frame clones only and misses some. The sample records 180,000 or so clones, over 75% being singletons. Material: PBMCs or T cells enriched from blood (not recorded which). The source is a woman aged 18 to 35 who had recovered from COVID-19. CDR3s include the opening cysteine and the closing phenylalanine or tryptophan. Fields, in order: D gene, J gene, V gene, clone size, CDR3 protein, CDR3 DNA. A D gene is named only where the DNA matches it firmly. Rows may omit the clone size; those that give it use once, few, many or a size class.

. | TRBJ2-1 | TRBV6-2/TRBV6-3 | . | CASSSLEASSYNEQFF | TGTGCCAGCAGTTCTCTGGAGGCGAGCTCCTACAATGAGCAGTTCTTC
TRBD1 | TRBJ2-3 | TRBV9 | . | CASTVGQGASTDTQYF | TGTGCCAGCACGGTCGGACAGGGGGCTAGCACAGATACGCAGTATTTT
TRBD2 | TRBJ2-1 | TRBV19 | . | CASSISLAGVYEQFF | TGTGCCAGTAGTATAAGCCTAGCGGGAGTTTATGAGCAGTTCTTC
TRBD1 | TRBJ2-2 | TRBV9 | . | CASTQTGTGELFF | TGTGCCAGCACCCAGACAGGGACCGGGGAGCTGTTTTTT
TRBD1 | TRBJ1-4 | TRBV28 | . | CASSSDRGSEKLFF | TGTGCCAGCAGCTCGGACAGGGGATCTGAAAAACTGTTTTTT
. | TRBJ2-5 | TRBV7-9 | many | CASRGLGETQYF | TGTGCCAGCAGGGGGCTAGGGGAGACCCAGTACTTC
. | TRBJ2-3 | TRBV9 | . | CASSLPQGERDTQYF | TGTGCCAGCAGCCTCCCCCAGGGCGAGAGGGATACGCAGTATTTT
TRBD2 | TRBJ2-3 | TRBV7-8 | once | CASMGGTSGPSDTQYF | TGTGCCAGCATGGGGGGGACTAGCGGGCCCTCAGATACGCAGTATTTT
TRBD1 | TRBJ2-5 | TRBV11-2 | . | CASSPLGTGQETQYF | TGTGCCAGCAGCCCGTTAGGGACAGGGCAAGAGACCCAGTACTTC
TRBD2 | TRBJ2-7 | TRBV27 | . | CARGGRAGPYEQYF | TGTGCCCGCGGGGGGCGGGCGGGGCCCTACGAGCAGTACTTC
TRBD1 | TRBJ2-7 | TRBV12-3/TRBV12-4 | . | CASRYGTGYEQYF | TGTGCCAGCAGATACGGGACAGGCTACGAGCAGTACTTC
. | TRBJ2-4 | TRBV11-3 | . | CASSLELPGSGQLAKNIQYF | TGTGCCAGCAGCTTAGAGCTTCCGGGTTCAGGGCAACTAGCCAAAAACATTCAGTACTTC